This TCR beta chain emerged from a study of STAT5B mutations in CD4+ large granular lymphocyte leukemia. Trimming cost V 4 bases and J 0 bases, with 10 bases left between them. From germline, CDR1 is MNHNY and CDR2 SVGAGI (reference sequence). The CDR3 extends over 15 amino acids. This table comes from immunoSEQ multiplex PCR, and its TCRdb copy is limited to in-frame clones, with some not included. Of over 45,000 clones listed, roughly three quarters are singletons. V usage is TRBV6-6 and J usage is TRBJ1-3; D remains unclear. The sequenced sample was CD4+ T cells from blood buffy coats. The receptor comes from a human donor in good health. CDR3 nucleotide sequence: TGTGCCAGCAGTTCCCCGGTGGGCTCTGGAAACACCATATATTTT. This encodes CASSSPVGSGNTIYF.